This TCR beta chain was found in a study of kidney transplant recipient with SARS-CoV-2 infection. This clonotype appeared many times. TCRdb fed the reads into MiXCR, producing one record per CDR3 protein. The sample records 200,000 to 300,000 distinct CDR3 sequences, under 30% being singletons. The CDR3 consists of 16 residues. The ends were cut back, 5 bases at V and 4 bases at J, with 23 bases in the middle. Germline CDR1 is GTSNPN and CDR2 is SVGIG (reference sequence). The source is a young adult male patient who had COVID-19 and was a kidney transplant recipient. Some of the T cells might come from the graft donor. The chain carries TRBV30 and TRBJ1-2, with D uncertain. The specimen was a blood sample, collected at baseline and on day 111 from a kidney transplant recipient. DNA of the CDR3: TGTGCCTGGGACATTGTGCGTTATAGAAAGACCTATGGCTACACCTTC. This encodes CAWDIVRYRKTYGYTF.